The sequence of this TCR beta chain was determined in a study of T-cell memory formation after mild COVID-19. The V end lost 2 bases, the J end lost 7 bases, and 12 bases lay between the germline ends. This CDR3 has 14 residues. Germline loops: CDR1 SGHTA, CDR2 FQGTGA. A 5'RACE reaction primed in the constant segment made cDNA libraries of TCR alpha and TCR beta, and these carried sample barcodes and UMIs. A single record per CDR3 protein comes from TCRdb applying MiXCR to the 5' RACE reads. The data show roughly 120,000 distinct CDR3 sequences, with 15% to 20% seen just once and roughly 13% held by the top ten. Concerning this clonotype: The antigen remains undetermined.

General observations from the study: A subset of responding clones appeared in pre-infection memory, suggesting cross-reactive memory joined. Clones that shrank (day 15 to 85) were balanced CD4/CD8, whereas later expanders leaned CD4+.

The J gene is TRBJ2-1, the V gene TRBV7-3; a weak D match, TRBD1 (6 bases). This receptor was obtained from an adult woman who had mild COVID-19 (a few samples of this study predate the infection). Cell type and time point are not known. Material for sequencing was PBMCs or a T cell subset sorted from them (not recorded which). CDR3 protein: CASSLYSRGNEQFF. CDR3 DNA: TGTGCCAGCAGCTTATATTCCAGGGGAAATGAGCAGTTCTTC. The complete variable domain, with remaining parts taken from reference TRBV7-3 and TRBJ2-1, reads GAGVSQTPSNKVTEKGKYVELRCDPISGHTALYWYRQSLGQGPEFLIYFQGTGAADDSGLPNDRFFAVRPEGSVSTLKIQRTERGDSAVYLCASSLYSRGNEQFFGPGTRLTVL.